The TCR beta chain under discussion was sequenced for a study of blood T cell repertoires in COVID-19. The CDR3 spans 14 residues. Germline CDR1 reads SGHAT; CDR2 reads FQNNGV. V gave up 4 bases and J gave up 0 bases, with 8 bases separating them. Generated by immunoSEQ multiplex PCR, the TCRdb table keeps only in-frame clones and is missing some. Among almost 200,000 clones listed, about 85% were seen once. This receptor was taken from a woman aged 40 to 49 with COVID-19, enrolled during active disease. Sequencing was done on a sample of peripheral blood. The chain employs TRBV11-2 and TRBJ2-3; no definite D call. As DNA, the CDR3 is TGTGCCAGCAGCTCCTCAGTGAGCACAGATACGCAGTATTTT. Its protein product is CASSSSVSTDTQYF.